This T cell receptor (beta chain) was observed in a study of vaccination and CD4 T cells after COVID-19. Turning to this clonotype: Its matching antigen is unknown.

The V and J ends lost 5 bases and 0 bases, in that order; junction bases with no gene match: 11. CDR1 and CDR2 (germline): DFQATT, SNEGSKA (reference sequence). This CDR3 contains 17 residues. Sequenced with the Oncomine TCR Beta short-read assay was DNA taken from cultured CD4+ T cells. MiXCR, run by TCRdb on the PCR reads, gives a single entry per CDR3 protein. The sample has 10,000 to 15,000 distinct CDR3 sequences, roughly half seen once. The treatment here: approximately 10-day PBMC culture with coronavirus spike peptide pools or control peptides (ViraFEST assay). The specimen sequenced was CD4+ T cells from blood, cultured in vitro. This clonotype originated in a human donor who had recovered from COVID-19. The chain carries TRBV20-1 and TRBJ2-3; 10 bases are a match to TRBD2. The CDR3 sequence is CSAYRLAGSRSTDTQYF. The CDR3 coding sequence is TGCAGTGCTTATCGACTAGCGGGTAGTCGAAGCACAGATACGCAGTATTTT.